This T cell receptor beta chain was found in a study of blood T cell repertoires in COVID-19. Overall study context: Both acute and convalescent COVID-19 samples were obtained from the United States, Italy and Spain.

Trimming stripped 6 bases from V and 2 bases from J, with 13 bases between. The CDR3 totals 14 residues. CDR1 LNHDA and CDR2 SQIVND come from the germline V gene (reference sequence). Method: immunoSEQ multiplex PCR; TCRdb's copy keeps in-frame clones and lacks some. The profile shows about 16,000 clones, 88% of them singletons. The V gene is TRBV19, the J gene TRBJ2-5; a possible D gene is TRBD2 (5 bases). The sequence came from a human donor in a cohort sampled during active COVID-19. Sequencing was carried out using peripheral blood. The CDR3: CASSPGLKQETQYF. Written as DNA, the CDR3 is TGTGCCAGTAGCCCAGGACTGAAACAAGAGACCCAGTACTTC. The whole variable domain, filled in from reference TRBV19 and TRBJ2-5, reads DGGITQSPKYLFRKEGQNVTLSCEQNLNHDAMYWYRQDPGQGLRLIYYSQIVNDFQKGDIAEGYSVSREKKESFPLTVTSAQKNPTAFYLCASSPGLKQETQYFGPGTRLLVL.